This T cell receptor (beta chain) appears in the sequencing data of a study of cytomegalovirus exposure and HLA in healthy donors. Clones were sequenced by immunoSEQ multiplex PCR, and TCRdb holds only the in-frame ones, with some missing. The table lists approximately 230,000 clones, roughly nine tenths of them singletons, with approximately 12% in the top ten. Between the trimmed V and J ends, which lost 2 bases and 1 base, there was a span of 8 bases. Germline V gene sequence: CDR1 SGHTA, CDR2 FQGTGA. The CDR3 covers 15 residues. The TCR was taken from a man between 18 and 29 years old in good health and CMV-seropositive. The specimen sequenced was PBMCs. This chain links TRBV7-3 with TRBJ2-2, with D uncertain. The CDR3 nucleotides read TGTGCCAGCAGCTTAGCCGGACGGAACACCGGGGAGCTGTTTTTT. Its protein product is CASSLAGRNTGELFF. Full variable domain (missing parts from reference TRBV7-3 and TRBJ2-2): GAGVSQTPSNKVTEKGKYVELRCDPISGHTALYWYRQSLGQGPEFLIYFQGTGAADDSGLPNDRFFAVRPEGSVSTLKIQRTERGDSAVYLCASSLAGRNTGELFFGEGSRLTVL.